These T cell receptor beta chains were read from a single sample in a study of T-cell memory formation after mild COVID-19. MiXCR was run by TCRdb on the 5' RACE reads, yielding one entry per CDR3 protein. Among approximately 300,000 distinct CDR3 sequences listed, roughly a fifth were seen once. The specimen was PBMCs or a T cell subset sorted from them (not recorded which). These receptors all stem from a young man who had mild COVID-19 (a few samples of this study predate the infection). Cell type and time point are not known. The CDR3 runs from the conserved cysteine through the conserved F or W. The D gene is left open where the match is weak. Part of the rows lack a size; the others show once, few, many or a class for expanded clones.

>-|-|TRBV7-9|TRBJ2-3
TGTGCCAGCAGCCCCGGACACCCTAGCACAGATACGCAGTATTTT
CASSPGHPSTDTQYF
>-|few|TRBV2|TRBJ2-1
TGTGCCAGCACGGTACTAGGCAATGAGCAGTTCTTC
CASTVLGNEQFF
>-|once|TRBV7-2|TRBJ1-2
TGTGCCAGCAGCGCCCGCCGGAACGGTCCGGGAGGCTACACCTTC
CASSARRNGPGGYTF
>-|few|TRBV29-1|TRBJ1-2
TGCAGCGTCCCAACAGGGTTCTATGGCTACACCTTC
CSVPTGFYGYTF
>-|many|TRBV5-6|TRBJ2-5
TGTGCCAGCAGCTTGGCCGGAATCCAAGAGACCCAGTACTTC
CASSLAGIQETQYF
>TRBD1|-|TRBV7-9|TRBJ2-3
TGTGCCAGCAGCTTAGAACAGGGGCAAACAGATACGCAGTATTTT
CASSLEQGQTDTQYF
>TRBD2|-|TRBV18|TRBJ2-5
TGTGCCAGCTCACAGAATAGCGGGCAAGAGACCCAGTACTTC
CASSQNSGQETQYF
>TRBD1|-|TRBV12-3/TRBV12-4|TRBJ1-5
TGTGCCAGCAGTACCCGGGACAGGGGGCAGGTAGGACAGCCCCAGCATTTT
CASSTRDRGQVGQPQHF
>TRBD1|-|TRBV9|TRBJ1-2
TGTGCCAGCAGCGGACTTGGACAGGGGCGATATGGCTACACCTTC
CASSGLGQGRYGYTF
>TRBD1|once|TRBV7-9|TRBJ1-2
TGTGCCAGCAGCTTAACAGGGGAAGAGTTCGTGGGCTACACCTTC
CASSLTGEEFVGYTF